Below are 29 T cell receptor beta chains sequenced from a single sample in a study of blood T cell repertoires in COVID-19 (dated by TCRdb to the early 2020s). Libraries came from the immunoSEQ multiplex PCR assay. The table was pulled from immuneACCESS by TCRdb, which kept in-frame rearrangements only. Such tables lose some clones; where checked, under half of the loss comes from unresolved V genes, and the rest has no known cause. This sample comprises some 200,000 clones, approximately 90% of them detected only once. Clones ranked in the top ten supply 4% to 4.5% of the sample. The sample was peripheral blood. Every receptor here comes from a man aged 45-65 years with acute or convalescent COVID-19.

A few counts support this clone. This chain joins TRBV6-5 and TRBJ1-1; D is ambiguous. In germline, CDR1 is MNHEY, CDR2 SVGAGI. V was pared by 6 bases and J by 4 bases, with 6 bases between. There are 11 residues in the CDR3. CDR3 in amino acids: CASRRATEAFF. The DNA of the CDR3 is TGTGCCAGCAGGCGGGCCACTGAAGCTTTCTTT.

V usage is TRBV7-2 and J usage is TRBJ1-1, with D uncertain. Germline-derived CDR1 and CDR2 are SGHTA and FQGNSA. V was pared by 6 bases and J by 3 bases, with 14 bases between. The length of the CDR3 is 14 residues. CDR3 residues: CASRYEGSYTEAFF. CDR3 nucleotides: TGTGCCAGCAGATACGAGGGATCCTACACTGAAGCTTTCTTT. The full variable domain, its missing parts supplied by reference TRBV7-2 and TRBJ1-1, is GAGVSQSPSNKVTEKGKDVELRCDPISGHTALYWYRQSLGQGLEFLIYFQGNSAPDKSGLPSDRFSAERTGGSVSTLTIQRTQQEDSAVYLCASRYEGSYTEAFFGQGTRLTVV.

CDR3 nucleotides: TGTGCCAGCAGCTTAGAGACAGGGTCTAAGCAGTATTTT. Translation: CASSLETGSKQYF. This sequence joins TRBV7-3 and TRBJ2-3; 7 bases line up with TRBD1. Germline V gives CDR1 SGHTA, CDR2 FQGTGA. Unmatched junction bases numbered 7, after V lost 2 bases and J lost 11 bases. The CDR3 extends over 13 amino acids.

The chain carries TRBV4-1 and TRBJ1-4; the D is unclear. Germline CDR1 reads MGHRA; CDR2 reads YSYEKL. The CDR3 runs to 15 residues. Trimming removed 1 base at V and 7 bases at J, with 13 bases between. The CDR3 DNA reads TGCGCCAGCAGCCAAGCGGGGAGGTGGGGTGAAAAACTGTTTTTT. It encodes CASSQAGRWGEKLFF.

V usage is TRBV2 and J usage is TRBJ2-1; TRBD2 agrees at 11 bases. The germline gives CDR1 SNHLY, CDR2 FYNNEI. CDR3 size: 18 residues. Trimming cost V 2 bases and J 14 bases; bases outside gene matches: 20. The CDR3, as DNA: TGTGCCAGCAGTGAACTAGGGCCGACGGTAGCGGGGGGGCCGATGAAGTTCTTC. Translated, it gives CASSELGPTVAGGPMKFF.

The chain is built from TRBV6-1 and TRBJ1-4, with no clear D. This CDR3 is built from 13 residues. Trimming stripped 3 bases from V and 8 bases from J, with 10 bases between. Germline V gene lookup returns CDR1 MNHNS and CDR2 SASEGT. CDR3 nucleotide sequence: TGTGCCAGCAGTGACAACTACGGAGAAAAACTGTTTTTT. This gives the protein CASSDNYGEKLFF.

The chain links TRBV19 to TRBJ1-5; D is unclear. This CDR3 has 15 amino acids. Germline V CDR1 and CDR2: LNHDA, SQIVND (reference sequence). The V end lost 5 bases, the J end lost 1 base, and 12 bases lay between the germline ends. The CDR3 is CASSLGIGSNQPQHF. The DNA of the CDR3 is TGTGCCAGTAGTCTCGGAATCGGGAGCAATCAGCCCCAGCATTTT.

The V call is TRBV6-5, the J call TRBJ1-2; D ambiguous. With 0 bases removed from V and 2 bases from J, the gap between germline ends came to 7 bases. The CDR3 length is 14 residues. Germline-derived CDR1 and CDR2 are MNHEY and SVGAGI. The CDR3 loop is CASSYSRVNYGYTF. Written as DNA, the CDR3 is TGTGCCAGCAGTTACTCGCGGGTCAACTATGGCTACACCTTC.

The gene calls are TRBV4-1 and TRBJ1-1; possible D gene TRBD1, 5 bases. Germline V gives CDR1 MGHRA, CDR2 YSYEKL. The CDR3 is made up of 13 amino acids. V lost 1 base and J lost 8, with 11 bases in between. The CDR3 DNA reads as TGCGCCAGCAGCCAAGTTGCAGGGCCCGAAGCTTTCTTT. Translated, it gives CASSQVAGPEAFF.

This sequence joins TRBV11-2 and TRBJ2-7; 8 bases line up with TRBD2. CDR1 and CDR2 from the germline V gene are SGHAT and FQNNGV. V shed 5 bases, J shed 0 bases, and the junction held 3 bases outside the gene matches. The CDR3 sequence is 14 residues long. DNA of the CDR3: TGTGCCAGCAGCCTTCGGGGGGGCTCCTACGAGCAGTACTTC. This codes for CASSLRGGSYEQYF.

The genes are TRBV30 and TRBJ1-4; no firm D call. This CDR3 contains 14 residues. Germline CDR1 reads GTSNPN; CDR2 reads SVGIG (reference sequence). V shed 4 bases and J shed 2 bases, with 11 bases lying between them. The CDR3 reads CAWKEKQTNEKLFF. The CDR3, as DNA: TGTGCCTGGAAAGAAAAACAGACTAATGAAAAACTGTTTTTT. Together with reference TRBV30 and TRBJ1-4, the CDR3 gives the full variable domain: SQTIHQWPATLVQPVGSPLSLECTVEGTSNPNLYWYRQAAGRGLQLLFYSVGIGQISSEVPQNLSASRPQDRQFILSSKKLLLSDSGFYLCAWKEKQTNEKLFFGSGTQLSVL.

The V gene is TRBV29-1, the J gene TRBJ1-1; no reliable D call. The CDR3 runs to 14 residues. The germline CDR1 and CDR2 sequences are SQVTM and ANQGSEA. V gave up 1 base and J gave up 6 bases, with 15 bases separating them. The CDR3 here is CSVEVDAVWSEAFF. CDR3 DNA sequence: TGCAGCGTTGAAGTAGATGCGGTATGGTCTGAAGCTTTCTTT.

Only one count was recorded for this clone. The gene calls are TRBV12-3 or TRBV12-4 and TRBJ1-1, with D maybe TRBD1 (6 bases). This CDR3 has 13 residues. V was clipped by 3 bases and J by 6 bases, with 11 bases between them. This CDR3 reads CASSLSPGAEAFF. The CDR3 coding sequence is TGTGCCAGCAGTTTGAGTCCAGGGGCTGAAGCTTTCTTT.

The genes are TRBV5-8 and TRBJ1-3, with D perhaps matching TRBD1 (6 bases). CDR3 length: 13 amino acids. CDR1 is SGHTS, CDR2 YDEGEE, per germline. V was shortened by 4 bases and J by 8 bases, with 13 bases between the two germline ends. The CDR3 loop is CASSQNRVDTIYF. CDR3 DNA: TGTGCCAGCAGCCAAAACAGGGTGGACACCATATATTTT.

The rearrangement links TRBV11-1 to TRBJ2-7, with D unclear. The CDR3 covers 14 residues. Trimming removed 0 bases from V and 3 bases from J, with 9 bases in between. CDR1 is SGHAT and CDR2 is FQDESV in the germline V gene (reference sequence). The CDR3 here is CASSLAPEFYEQYF. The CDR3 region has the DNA TGTGCCAGCAGCTTAGCGCCAGAATTCTACGAGCAGTACTTC.

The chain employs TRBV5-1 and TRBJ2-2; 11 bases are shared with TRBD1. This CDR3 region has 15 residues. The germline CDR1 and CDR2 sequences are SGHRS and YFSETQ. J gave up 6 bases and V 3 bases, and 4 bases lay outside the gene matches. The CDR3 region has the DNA TGCGCCAGCAGCTCGGGACAGGGGGTGCCCGGGGAGCTGTTTTTT. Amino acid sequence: CASSSGQGVPGELFF.

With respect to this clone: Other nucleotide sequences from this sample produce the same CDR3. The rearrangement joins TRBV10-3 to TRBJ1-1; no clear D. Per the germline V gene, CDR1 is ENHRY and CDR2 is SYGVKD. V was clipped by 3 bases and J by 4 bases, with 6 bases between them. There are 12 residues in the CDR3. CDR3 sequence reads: CAISERGTEAFF. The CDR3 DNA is TGTGCCATCAGTGAACGGGGCACTGAAGCTTTCTTT.

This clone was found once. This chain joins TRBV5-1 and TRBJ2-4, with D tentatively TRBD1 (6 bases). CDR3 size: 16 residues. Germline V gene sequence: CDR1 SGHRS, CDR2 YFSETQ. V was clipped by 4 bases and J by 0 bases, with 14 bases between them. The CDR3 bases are TGCGCCAGCAGCATAGGACAGCTTCTAGCCAAAAACATTCAGTACTTC. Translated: CASSIGQLLAKNIQYF.

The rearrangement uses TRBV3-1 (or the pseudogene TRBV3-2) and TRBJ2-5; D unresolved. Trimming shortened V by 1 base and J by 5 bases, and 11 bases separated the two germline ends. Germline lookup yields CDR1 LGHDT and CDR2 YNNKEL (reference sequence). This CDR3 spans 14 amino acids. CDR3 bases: TGTGCCAGCAGCCAAGGTCGTACATTCGAGACCCAGTACTTC. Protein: CASSQGRTFETQYF.

CDR3 bases: TGTGCCAGCAGCCCTAGCGGGGGGGCAGAGACCCAGTACTTC. This encodes CASSPSGGAETQYF. The chain combines TRBV11-3 with TRBJ2-5, with TRBD2 identical over 12 bases. Per the germline V gene, CDR1 is SGHNT and CDR2 is YENEEA. The V segment lost 5 bases and the J segment 4 bases; nucleotides outside the gene matches: 2. CDR3 length equals 14 residues.

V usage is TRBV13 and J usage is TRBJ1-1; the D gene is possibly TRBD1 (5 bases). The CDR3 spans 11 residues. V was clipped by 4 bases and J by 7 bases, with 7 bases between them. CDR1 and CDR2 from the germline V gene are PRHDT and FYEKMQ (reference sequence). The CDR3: CASSSTVEAFF. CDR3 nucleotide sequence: TGTGCCAGCAGCTCGACAGTTGAAGCTTTCTTT.

The CDR3 here is CASTGVIGTEAFF. For the CDR3, the DNA is TGTGCCAGCACGGGGGTAATAGGGACTGAAGCTTTCTTT. The rearrangement joins TRBV6-5 to TRBJ1-1, with D maybe TRBD1 (5 bases). This CDR3 has 13 amino acids. V lost 7 bases and J 5 bases, leaving 14 bases between the germline ends. Germline CDR1 and CDR2: MNHEY and SVGAGI.

CDR3 residues: CASSIAGSRSTGELFF. Written as DNA, the CDR3 is TGTGCCAGTAGTATTGCGGGCAGCCGCTCCACCGGGGAGCTGTTTTTT. This chain joins TRBV19 and TRBJ2-2; D perhaps matches TRBD2 (5 bases). V was pared by 3 bases and J by 4 bases, with 15 bases between. The CDR3 runs 16 residues. Germline assignment: CDR1 LNHDA and CDR2 SQIVND (reference sequence).

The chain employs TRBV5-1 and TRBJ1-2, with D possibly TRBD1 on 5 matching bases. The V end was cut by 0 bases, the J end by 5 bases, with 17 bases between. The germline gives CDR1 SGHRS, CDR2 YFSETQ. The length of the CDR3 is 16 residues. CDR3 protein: CASSLVGARSRYGYTF. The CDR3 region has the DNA TGCGCCAGCAGCTTGGTAGGGGCTAGGTCTCGATATGGCTACACCTTC.

The CDR3 protein is CASSLGSGGTIMYGYTF. CDR3 DNA: TGTGCCAGCAGCTTAGGCTCAGGGGGCACCATCATGTATGGCTACACCTTC. This chain links TRBV11-2 with TRBJ1-2; 8 bases map to TRBD1. Germline V CDR1 and CDR2: SGHAT, FQNNGV. The CDR3 runs to 17 residues. V was pared by 1 base and J by 5 bases, with 12 bases of the junction left unmatched.

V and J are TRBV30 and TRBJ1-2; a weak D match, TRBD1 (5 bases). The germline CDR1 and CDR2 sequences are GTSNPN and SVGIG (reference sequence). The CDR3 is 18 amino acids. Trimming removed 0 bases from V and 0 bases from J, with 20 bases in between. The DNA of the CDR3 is TGTGCCTGGAGTGTAAAGGGGACTGGGCTTGCGGCTAACTATGGCTACACCTTC. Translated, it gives CAWSVKGTGLAANYGYTF. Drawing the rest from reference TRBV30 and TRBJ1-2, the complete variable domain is SQTIHQWPATLVQPVGSPLSLECTVEGTSNPNLYWYRQAAGRGLQLLFYSVGIGQISSEVPQNLSASRPQDRQFILSSKKLLLSDSGFYLCAWSVKGTGLAANYGYTFGSGTRLTVV.

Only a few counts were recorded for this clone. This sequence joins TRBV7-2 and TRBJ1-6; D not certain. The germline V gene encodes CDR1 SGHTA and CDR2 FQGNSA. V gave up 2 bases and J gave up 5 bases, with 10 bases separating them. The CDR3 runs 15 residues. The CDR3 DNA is TGTGCCAGCAGCTTATTTCGGGTTAATAATTCACCCCTCCACTTT. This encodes CASSLFRVNNSPLHF.

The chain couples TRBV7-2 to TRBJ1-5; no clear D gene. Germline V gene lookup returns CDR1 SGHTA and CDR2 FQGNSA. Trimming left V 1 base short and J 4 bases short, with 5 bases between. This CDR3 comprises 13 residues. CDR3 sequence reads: CASSLERNQPQHF. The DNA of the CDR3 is TGTGCCAGCAGCTTAGAGAGGAATCAGCCCCAGCATTTT.

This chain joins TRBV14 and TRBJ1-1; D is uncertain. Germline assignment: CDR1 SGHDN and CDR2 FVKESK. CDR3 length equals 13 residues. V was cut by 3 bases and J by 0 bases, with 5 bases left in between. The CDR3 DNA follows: TGTGCCAGCAGCCACGGGATGAACACTGAAGCTTTCTTT. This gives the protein CASSHGMNTEAFF.